This is a list of T cell receptor beta chains from one sample in a study of blood T cell repertoires in COVID-19. Sequencing used immunoSEQ multiplex PCR; TCRdb keeps in-frame clones, though not all of them. The sample lists some 150,000 clones; approximately 87% were seen once. The material sequenced was peripheral blood. The source of these receptors is a woman aged 45-59 years with active or convalescent COVID-19. Both conserved end residues are part of each CDR3. D genes are given only for firm matches.

J gene,V gene,D gene,CDR3 length,CDR3 protein
TRBJ2-1,TRBV7-2,TRBD2,16,CASSLAGTSGNNEQFF
TRBJ2-7,TRBV27,TRBD2,17,CASSTRHASGGSYEQYF
TRBJ2-5,TRBV7-8,TRBD1,15,CASSSGQGGRETQYF
TRBJ1-1,TRBV9,.,15,CASSAQPTGSPEAFF
TRBJ1-1,TRBV7-3,.,13,CASSLQGSTEAFF
TRBJ2-1,TRBV7-9,TRBD1,15,CASSFNTGGQVQQFF
TRBJ2-5,TRBV9,TRBD2,16,CASSVGSGRAGETQYF
TRBJ1-1,TRBV3-1/TRBV3-2,.,13,CASSQLENTEAFF
TRBJ2-2,TRBV5-4,.,15,CASSLGQGNTGELFF
TRBJ2-7,TRBV7-9,.,13,CASSFVGAYEQYF
TRBJ2-7,TRBV5-6,.,14,CASSFGGVSYEQYF
TRBJ2-7,TRBV18,.,12,CASSPQGGEQYF
TRBJ2-1,TRBV5-4,TRBD1,15,CASSIRQGREGEQFF
TRBJ1-2,TRBV2,.,13,CASSPSGDYGYTF
TRBJ2-5,TRBV6-5,TRBD2,13,CATSGRAQETQYF